What follows describes a single T cell receptor (beta chain). Its antigen is undetermined. PCR used 60 Vbeta primers and 13 Jbeta primers. Repertoires were generated with immunoSEQ multiplex PCR, while TCRdb's copy carries only in-frame clones and drops some. The data contain about 110,000 clones, around 70% of them singletons. This specimen belongs to a study of cytomegalovirus exposure and HLA in healthy donors. As for the study in general: Previous work identified roughly 120 million unique TCR beta sequences from about 200 million T cells.

Study-level results: Researchers reported from a later analysis that most CMV-associated TCR beta chains appeared HLA-restricted.

The CDR3 spans 11 residues. V was clipped by 3 bases and J by 7 bases, with 3 bases between them. Per germline, CDR1 LNHDA and CDR2 SQIVND (reference sequence). The chain joins TRBV19 to TRBJ2-2; D gene ambiguous. Specimen: PBMCs. The TCR was taken from a man aged 40-49 years in good health and CMV-seropositive. The DNA for the CDR3 is TGTGCCAGTAGTATTATCGGGGAGCTGTTTTTT. It translates to CASSIIGELFF.